Shown below are 28 T cell receptor beta chains from a single sample sequenced in a study of blood T cell repertoires in COVID-19. This table comes from immunoSEQ multiplex PCR, and its TCRdb copy is limited to in-frame clones, with some not included. Among approximately 41,000 clones listed, 75% to 90% were seen once. Sequencing was performed on peripheral blood. The receptors shown here come from a middle-aged woman with acute or convalescent COVID-19.

This clone is a singleton in its sample. The V and J genes are TRBV3-1 (or the pseudogene TRBV3-2) and TRBJ2-3; D possibly corresponds to TRBD1 (5 bases). V shed 4 bases and J shed 2 bases, with 16 bases lying between them. In germline, CDR1 is LGHDT, CDR2 YNNKEL (reference sequence). The CDR3 has 16 amino acids. This CDR3 is CASSPITQGNTDTQYF. CDR3 nucleotide sequence: TGTGCCAGCAGCCCCATCACCCAGGGAAACACAGATACGCAGTATTTT.

This clone has just one count. The rearrangement joins TRBV23-1 to TRBJ2-7; a weak D match, TRBD1 (5 bases). TRBV23-1 is placed among ORFs of uncertain function. There are 15 residues in the CDR3. V lost 2 bases, J lost 5 bases, and 16 bases lay in between. The CDR3 DNA is TGCGCCAGCAGTCAAGGGGCAGTATTCATGGACGAGCAGTACTTC. Encoded protein: CASSQGAVFMDEQYF.

The chain recombines TRBV2 with TRBJ2-3; tentative D call: TRBD1 (5 bases). The CDR3 extends over 13 amino acids. The germline V and J ends were trimmed by 5 bases and 4 bases, with 10 bases remaining between them. Per the germline V gene, CDR1 is SNHLY and CDR2 is FYNNEI. CDR3 sequence: CASSPQGADTQYF. The CDR3 DNA reads as TGTGCCAGCAGTCCTCAAGGGGCAGATACGCAGTATTTT.

The chain has TRBV19 and TRBJ1-6, with 8 bases fitting TRBD1. With 4 bases clipped from V and 11 bases from J, the junction kept 7 bases outside the gene matches. CDR1 LNHDA and CDR2 SQIVND come from the germline V gene (reference sequence). This CDR3 is built from 14 residues. CDR3 in amino acids: CASSKKDRDPPLHF. The CDR3 region has the DNA TGTGCCAGTAGTAAAAAGGACAGGGATCCACCCCTCCACTTT.

The genes are TRBV7-2 and TRBJ1-3, with D hard to call. Trimming pared 5 bases from V and 0 bases from J, leaving 14 bases between. The CDR3 runs 16 residues. Germline assignment: CDR1 SGHTA and CDR2 FQGNSA. Here the CDR3 DNA reads TGTGCCAGCAGCGTCCTACCGGAGGGCTCTGGAAACACCATATATTTT. This encodes CASSVLPEGSGNTIYF.

This chain uses TRBV20-1 with TRBJ1-2, with D hard to call. This CDR3 is built from 11 residues. The germline V gene encodes CDR1 DFQATT and CDR2 SNEGSKA (reference sequence). Trimming cost V 5 bases and J 4 bases, with 8 bases left between them. CDR3 amino acids: CSASRSYGYTF. DNA of the CDR3: TGCAGTGCTTCTAGATCCTATGGCTACACCTTC.

This chain uses TRBV12-5 with TRBJ1-2, with unresolved D. The CDR3 totals 14 residues. The germline V gene encodes CDR1 LGHNT and CDR2 FRNRAP. The CDR3 reads CAGNLSVSNYGYTF. The CDR3 DNA reads TGTGCCGGGAACCTCTCGGTTTCTAACTATGGCTACACCTTC.

This clone has only one observation. The chain recombines TRBV28 with TRBJ1-2; 9 bases align to TRBD1. Germline-derived CDR1 and CDR2 are MDHEN and SYDVKM. J gave up 3 bases and V 4 bases, and 24 bases lay outside the gene matches. The length of the CDR3 is 21 residues. The CDR3 DNA is TGTGCCAGCAGTTCCTCTATACCCTGGACAGGGGCCCCACAGACGGACTATGGCTACACCTTC. It yields the protein CASSSSIPWTGAPQTDYGYTF.

A word on this clone: The sample has other DNA sequences that encode this CDR3 too. The rearrangement uses TRBV6-5 and TRBJ1-5, with 8 bases lining up with TRBD1. CDR3 length: 13 amino acids. The V segment lost 6 bases and the J segment 7 bases; nucleotides outside the gene matches: 5. The germline gives CDR1 MNHEY, CDR2 SVGAGI. CDR3 protein: CASSMTGDQPQHF. The CDR3 coding sequence is TGTGCCAGCAGCATGACAGGGGACCAGCCCCAGCATTTT.

The rearrangement links TRBV5-1 to TRBJ1-1; D ambiguous. Trimming took off 1 base at V and 1 base at J, with 11 bases between the two ends. The CDR3 covers 15 residues. Germline CDR1 is SGHRS and CDR2 is YFSETQ. The CDR3 DNA follows: TGCGCCAGCAGCTTGTACCCGACGGGGAACACTGAAGCTTTCTTT. Translating it yields CASSLYPTGNTEAFF.

V usage is TRBV10-3 and J usage is TRBJ1-1; TRBD1 agrees at 7 bases. The trim removed 7 bases at V and 1 base at J, leaving 6 bases unmatched. Germline assignment: CDR1 ENHRY and CDR2 SYGVKD. This CDR3 contains 14 residues. CDR3 in DNA: TGTGCCATCAAAAGGGGGCAGTCGAACACTGAAGCTTTCTTT. The encoded protein is CAIKRGQSNTEAFF.

This clone was observed a handful of times. The V and J genes are TRBV27 and TRBJ1-5; 10 bases agree with TRBD1. There are 17 residues in the CDR3. V lost 5 bases to trimming and J lost 4 bases; unmatched junction nucleotides: 11. Germline V gene sequence: CDR1 MNHEY, CDR2 SMNVEV (reference sequence). CDR3 nucleotides: TGTGCCAGCAGTCCCGGGACAGGGGCTCCTCTTAATCAGCCCCAGCATTTT. This codes for CASSPGTGAPLNQPQHF.

This chain connects TRBV30 to TRBJ2-7; the match to TRBD2 covers 9 bases. The CDR3 spans 13 residues. Germline lookup yields CDR1 GTSNPN and CDR2 SVGIG (reference sequence). V lost 4 bases and J lost 3; bases outside the gene matches: 4. The CDR3 protein is CAWTRLADYEQYF. The DNA of the CDR3 is TGTGCCTGGACCCGACTAGCGGACTACGAGCAGTACTTC. Combining the CDR3 with reference TRBV30 and TRBJ2-7 gives the whole variable domain SQTIHQWPATLVQPVGSPLSLECTVEGTSNPNLYWYRQAAGRGLQLLFYSVGIGQISSEVPQNLSASRPQDRQFILSSKKLLLSDSGFYLCAWTRLADYEQYFGPGTRLTVT.

This clone came up a few times. The chain employs TRBV5-4 and TRBJ1-4, with TRBD1 matching over 9 bases. This CDR3 has 14 residues. The V and J ends lost 4 bases and 10 bases, in that order; junction bases with no gene match: 8. In germline, CDR1 is SGHNT, CDR2 YYREEE (reference sequence). CDR3: CASSPESGQGKLFF. The CDR3 nucleotides read TGTGCCAGCAGCCCGGAGTCGGGACAGGGAAAACTGTTTTTT.

CDR3 bases: TGTGCCAGCAGCCCACCGGAGCTTTCCTACAATGAGCAGTTCTTC. It is translated as CASSPPELSYNEQFF. The chain couples TRBV13 to TRBJ2-1; D not resolved. Germline V gene data show CDR1 as PRHDT and CDR2 as FYEKMQ (reference sequence). V lost 5 bases and J lost 1, with 12 bases in between. The CDR3 totals 15 residues.

The J gene is TRBJ1-2, the V gene TRBV6-5; perhaps TRBD1 as D (6 bases). From germline, CDR1 is MNHEY and CDR2 SVGAGI. V was shortened by 6 bases and J by 3 bases, with 17 bases between the two germline ends. The CDR3 extends over 15 amino acids. The CDR3 sequence is CASRRQALTDYGYTF. The CDR3 nucleotides are TGTGCCAGCAGAAGACAGGCCCTCACAGACTATGGCTACACCTTC.

The V gene is TRBV11-2, the J gene TRBJ1-6; D unclear. Germline V gene sequence: CDR1 SGHAT, CDR2 FQNNGV. Trimming cost V 3 bases and J 6 bases, with 6 bases left between them. The CDR3 contains 13 residues. CDR3 bases: TGTGCCAGCAGCTTCGGAGGTAATTCACCCCTCCACTTT. Its protein is CASSFGGNSPLHF.

The V call is TRBV16, the J call TRBJ1-4; D gene uncertain. The V end lost 4 bases, the J end lost 3 bases, and 6 bases lay between the germline ends. From germline, CDR1 is KGHSY and CDR2 FQNENV. This CDR3 has 13 residues. The CDR3 DNA is TGTGCCAGCAGCCTCGGGTCTAATGAAAAACTGTTTTTT. This encodes CASSLGSNEKLFF.

This rearrangement joins TRBV6-5 to TRBJ2-7; D is possibly TRBD1 (6 bases). Trimming took 7 bases from V and 3 from J, leaving 19 bases between them. This CDR3 spans 15 amino acids. Per germline, CDR1 MNHEY and CDR2 SVGAGI. The CDR3 region is CASIPRGGPSYEQYF. The DNA of the CDR3 is TGTGCCAGCATCCCTAGAGGGGGACCGAGCTACGAGCAGTACTTC.

CDR3 DNA: TGTGCCATGCGGGGGGGCATAGGTGAAAAACTGTTTTTT. Translating it yields CAMRGGIGEKLFF. The chain recombines TRBV28 with TRBJ1-4, with D possibly matching TRBD1 (6 bases). This CDR3 is built from 13 residues. V lost 10 bases to trimming and J lost 7 bases, with 16 bases between them. From germline, CDR1 is MDHEN and CDR2 SYDVKM.

V is TRBV5-1 and J is TRBJ2-5; 12 bases map to TRBD1. Per the germline V gene, CDR1 is SGHRS and CDR2 is YFSETQ. The CDR3 has 15 residues. With V trimmed by 6 bases and J by 5 bases, 8 bases remained unmatched. This chain's CDR3 is CASTRDRGREETQYF. In nucleotides, the CDR3 is TGCGCCAGCACTCGGGACAGGGGGCGCGAGGAGACCCAGTACTTC.

The chain employs TRBV12-3 or TRBV12-4 and TRBJ2-3, with D maybe TRBD1 (5 bases). The CDR3 spans 13 residues. V was cut by 0 bases and J by 5 bases, with 6 bases left in between. The CDR3 sequence: CASSLAQGDTQYF. CDR3 nucleotides: TGTGCCAGCAGTTTAGCGCAGGGAGATACGCAGTATTTT.

The CDR3 bases are TGTGCCAGTAGTAAGGTTCCGGGGAAGGGCACTGAAGCTTTCTTT. This encodes CASSKVPGKGTEAFF. V and J are TRBV19 and TRBJ1-1; D remains unclear. The CDR3 runs 15 residues. Germline CDR1 reads LNHDA; CDR2 reads SQIVND (reference sequence). The V gene lost 4 bases and the J gene lost 4 bases, with 16 bases spanning the gap.

The chain combines TRBV7-9 with TRBJ1-5; a possible D gene is TRBD1 (5 bases). Trimming stripped 8 bases from V and 0 bases from J, with 14 bases between. Germline V gene sequence: CDR1 SEHNR, CDR2 FQNEAQ (reference sequence). The CDR3 has 15 amino acids. The CDR3 here is CASAPVGGSNQPQHF. DNA of the CDR3: TGTGCCAGCGCCCCGGTGGGGGGTAGCAATCAGCCCCAGCATTTT.

This clone has only a few counts. This chain joins TRBV10-3 and TRBJ1-3; D gene uncertain. CDR1 is ENHRY, CDR2 SYGVKD, per germline. There are 16 residues in the CDR3. With 1 base removed from V and 0 bases from J, the gap between germline ends came to 10 bases. CDR3 loop: CAISEWRRDSGNTIYF. CDR3 in DNA: TGTGCCATCAGTGAGTGGAGAAGAGACTCTGGAAACACCATATATTTT.

The chain links TRBV29-1 to TRBJ2-7; no reliable D call. The germline CDR1 and CDR2 sequences are SQVTM and ANQGSEA. The V end was cut by 7 bases, the J end by 7 bases, with 11 bases between. The length of the CDR3 is 10 residues. DNA for the CDR3: TGCAGCGGGGGAACAGAAGAGCAGTACTTC. Translating it yields CSGGTEEQYF.

The chain carries TRBV10-3 and TRBJ2-2; 9 bases map to TRBD1. There are 17 residues in the CDR3. Trimming took 6 bases from V and 0 from J; bases not matched to a gene: 8. CDR1 and CDR2 from the germline V gene are ENHRY and SYGVKD. CDR3 protein: CAISLRDRDANTGELFF. The CDR3 DNA reads as TGTGCCATCAGCCTACGGGACAGGGACGCGAACACCGGGGAGCTGTTTTTT.

The V gene is TRBV14, the J gene TRBJ1-2; no clear D gene. With 4 bases removed from V and 8 bases from J, the gap between germline ends came to 38 bases. CDR1 and CDR2 (germline): SGHDN, FVKESK. This CDR3 has 21 amino acids. The CDR3 region has the DNA TGTGCCAGCAGCCCACGAGTCGGAGGAGTCCTGACGGGAGAGCCCTTTGGGGGCTACACCTTC. Its protein product is CASSPRVGGVLTGEPFGGYTF.